This T cell receptor (beta chain) was captured in a study of human T cells and chemical hapten exposure. TCRdb independently ran MiXCR on the RACE reads; one entry per CDR3 protein. The top ten hold about 5% of the sample, which has about 380,000 distinct CDR3 sequences, over 6% seen once. The V and J ends lost 6 bases and 1 base respectively, with 11 bases between them. In germline, CDR1 is DFQATT, CDR2 SNEGSKA (reference sequence). The CDR3 length is 13 residues. This sample's time point: patch test 2, 6 weeks after DPC sensitization. Treatment given: therapeutic diphenylcyclopropenone sensitization with weekly scalp DPC. This clonotype was counted many times.

This clonotype was sampled from a woman between 18 and 29 years old with alopecia areata. Some clones in this sample may be carry-over from other donors' samples. The material was whole blood, obtained in connection with sensitization to the hapten diphenylcyclopropenone (DPC). The genes are TRBV20-1 and TRBJ2-3; D call uncertain. CDR3 amino acids: CSAAGQGTDTQYF. CDR3 coding DNA: TGCAGTGCCGCCGGGCAGGGCACAGATACGCAGTATTTT.